This T cell receptor beta chain was sequenced for a study of CD8 T cells in Susac syndrome. The overall study: When their blood was taken, the Susac syndrome patients had either not yet had any therapy, were taking corticosteroids, or were taking intravenous immunoglobulin alone. Whole-study results and caveats: The study's TCR sequencing and HLA analysis covered a relatively small number of individuals, and the study acknowledged this. Clonal expansion was not seen in any Susac syndrome CD4+ T cell repertoire.

With respect to this clonotype: Its antigen is not known.

The ends were cut back, 2 bases at V and 4 bases at J, with 11 bases in the middle. The CDR3 is 14 residues long. The germline CDR1 and CDR2 sequences are MGHDK and SYGVNS. RNA totalling about 0.5 to 1 ug underwent reverse transcription with random hexamers. TCR beta CDR3 was amplified by immunoSEQ covering 54 Vbeta and 13 Jbeta. TCRdb re-analysed the immunoSEQ multiplex PCR reads in MiXCR, keeping a single row per CDR3 protein. The table lists around 170,000 distinct CDR3 sequences, approximately 96% of them singletons. This clonotype was sampled from a human donor with Susac syndrome. The chain recombines TRBV25-1 with TRBJ1-2, with D possibly TRBD1 on 5 matching bases. Sequencing was performed on CD4+ T cells from PBMCs. The CDR3 coding sequence is TGTGCCAGCAGTGAAGTCCCGGACATCTATGGCTACACCTTC. Translated, it gives CASSEVPDIYGYTF.